The entry that follows covers one TCR beta chain sequence. This sample was taken from a study of technical replicates of blood from several donors. Per germline, CDR1 GTSNPN and CDR2 SVGIG (reference sequence). V gave up 5 bases and J gave up 2 bases, with 16 bases separating them. This CDR3 is built from 15 residues. Only in-frame clones appear in the TCRdb table, and some are missing; sequencing was by immunoSEQ multiplex PCR. The top ten hold 0.25% of the sample, which has about 88,000 clones, approximately 94% seen once. The chain combines TRBV30 with TRBJ1-5; D is possibly TRBD1 (6 bases). The receptor's source is a human donor in good health. What was sequenced was T cells isolated from PBMCs. The DNA of the CDR3 is TGTGCCTGGGCCAAGGGACAAATAGGCAATCAGCCCCAGCATTTT. As protein: CAWAKGQIGNQPQHF.